This TCR beta chain was documented in a study of human T cells and chemical hapten exposure. This clonotype has at least ten counts. Time point in this sample: pre-sensitization, week 0. Noted treatment: therapeutic diphenylcyclopropenone sensitization with weekly scalp DPC. One entry per CDR3 protein, called by TCRdb with MiXCR from the RACE reads. The sample yields about 92,000 distinct CDR3 sequences, roughly a tenth seen once. The trim removed 6 bases at V and 0 bases at J, leaving 7 bases unmatched. Germline loops: CDR1 SQVTM, CDR2 ANQGSEA. The CDR3 consists of 15 residues. Source: whole blood, taken in connection with sensitization to the hapten diphenylcyclopropenone (DPC). This rearrangement joins TRBV29-1 to TRBJ1-4, with 7 bases fitting TRBD1. This sequence was found in a woman aged 40 to 49 with alopecia areata. Some clones in this sample may be carry-over from other donors' samples. DNA for the CDR3: TGCAGCGTGCGACCGGGACAGACAACTAATGAAAAACTGTTTTTT. Translation: CSVRPGQTTNEKLFF.